These T cell receptor beta chains were read from a single sample in a study of blood T cell repertoires in COVID-19. Only in-frame clones appear in the TCRdb table, and some are missing; sequencing was by immunoSEQ multiplex PCR. Of 200,000 to 250,000 clones listed, 84% were seen once; the top ten hold approximately 1.8%. Material: PBMCs or T cells enriched from blood (not recorded which). The receptors stem from a man in his fifties or sixties who had recovered from COVID-19. The CDR3 runs from the conserved cysteine through the conserved F or W. The D gene is left open where the match is weak. Expanded clones are given a class, and other clones once, few, many or no size at all.

TRBV5-1	.	.	TRBJ1-1	TGCGCCAGCAGCTCGGGAACAGCCGGAACTGAAGCTTTCTTT	CASSSGTAGTEAFF
TRBV7-2	.	TRBD1	TRBJ1-4	TGTGCCAGCAGCTTAGATCTGGGACAGAATGAAAAACTGTTTTTT	CASSLDLGQNEKLFF
TRBV15	once	.	TRBJ2-7	TGTGCCACCAGCACGGATAACGGGTACGAGCAGTACTTC	CATSTDNGYEQYF
TRBV9	.	TRBD1	TRBJ1-4	TGTGCCAGCAGCACCGCCGGGACAGGGCATGAAAAACTGTTTTTT	CASSTAGTGHEKLFF
TRBV28	.	TRBD1	TRBJ2-7	TGTGCCAGCAGCCCGGAGACAGGGCGCGAGCAGTACTTC	CASSPETGREQYF
TRBV5-1	few	TRBD1	TRBJ2-6	TGCGCCAGCAGCTTTAGATCCGGACAGGGGATCTCTGGGGCCAACGTCCTGACTTTC	CASSFRSGQGISGANVLTF
TRBV6-2/TRBV6-3	.	.	TRBJ2-7	TGTGCCAGCAGTGCGCAGGGCTACGAGCAGTACTTC	CASSAQGYEQYF
TRBV6-5	.	.	TRBJ2-7	TGTGCCAGCCCTTCTTACGCGGGGCAGTACTTC	CASPSYAGQYF
TRBV29-1	.	.	TRBJ2-1	TGCAGCGCTGGGGACTGGCGCTCCTACAATGAGCAGTTCTTC	CSAGDWRSYNEQFF
TRBV11-2	.	.	TRBJ2-3	TGTGCCAGCAGCTTACGGTATGGTCATGCTAGCACAGATACGCAGTATTTT	CASSLRYGHASTDTQYF
TRBV9	.	.	TRBJ1-3	TGTGCCAGCAGCGACACTTTACAGGGAGACTCTGGAAACACCATATATTTT	CASSDTLQGDSGNTIYF
TRBV7-8	.	.	TRBJ2-1	TGTGCCAGCAGCTTAGCAGGACCACCGGGGGAGCAGTTCTTC	CASSLAGPPGEQFF
TRBV2	.	TRBD1	TRBJ2-1	TGTGCCAGCGGGAGAACAGGGGTGAGTGAGCAGTTCTTC	CASGRTGVSEQFF
TRBV6-1	.	.	TRBJ2-2	TGTGCCAGCAGTGAAGCGGGGGGACCCTTCGCCGGGGAGCTGTTTTTT	CASSEAGGPFAGELFF
TRBV5-1	.	.	TRBJ1-4	TGCGCCAGCAGCTTGGCCGGGACATCAAATGAAAAACTGTTTTTT	CASSLAGTSNEKLFF
TRBV9	.	TRBD2	TRBJ2-5	TGTGCCAGCAGCGTAGGGGTAGCGGGGGGCCGGTTCCAAGAGACCCAGTACTTC	CASSVGVAGGRFQETQYF